These 27 T cell receptor beta chains were all obtained from the same sample, sequenced in a study of blood T cell repertoires in COVID-19 (TCRdb year 2020). The library relied on the immunoSEQ multiplex PCR assay. TCRdb retrieved this table from immuneACCESS and kept in-frame rearrangements only. Not all clones are present; in checked studies, unresolved V genes account for under half, and no reason is known for the remainder. The sample has roughly 250,000 clones on record, roughly 80% of them singletons. The ten largest account for 4% to 5.5% of the sample. The material sequenced was peripheral blood. These receptors were taken from a man in his fifties with active or convalescent COVID-19.

The chain has TRBV2 and TRBJ2-7, with 7 bases aligning to TRBD1. V was pared by 5 bases and J by 6 bases, with 7 bases of the junction left unmatched. This CDR3 spans 13 amino acids. Germline V gives CDR1 SNHLY, CDR2 FYNNEI. This chain's CDR3 is CASSKNRGTEQYF. The CDR3 DNA follows: TGTGCCAGCAGTAAAAACAGGGGTACCGAGCAGTACTTC.

The J gene is TRBJ1-1, the V gene TRBV30; 9 nucleotides match TRBD1. V lost 3 bases, J lost 5 bases, and 4 bases stayed unmatched. This CDR3 has 13 amino acids. Germline CDR1 GTSNPN, CDR2 SVGIG (reference sequence). The CDR3 nucleotides are TGTGCCTGGAGCCGGGACAGGGCGACTGAAGCTTTCTTT. As protein: CAWSRDRATEAFF. The full variable domain, with the rest looked up from reference TRBV30 and TRBJ1-1, is SQTIHQWPATLVQPVGSPLSLECTVEGTSNPNLYWYRQAAGRGLQLLFYSVGIGQISSEVPQNLSASRPQDRQFILSSKKLLLSDSGFYLCAWSRDRATEAFFGQGTRLTVV.

This clone was detected a few times. This chain uses TRBV5-1 with TRBJ1-1, with D possibly being TRBD1 (5 bases). The germline V gene has CDR1 SGHRS and CDR2 YFSETQ. CDR3 length equals 15 residues. The germline V and J ends were trimmed by 1 base and 1 base, with 11 bases remaining between them. Here the CDR3 DNA reads TGCGCCAGCAGCTTGTTGGGAGGACAGAACACTGAAGCTTTCTTT. Translated: CASSLLGGQNTEAFF.

The table lists this clone with a count of one. The V gene is TRBV30, the J gene TRBJ2-1, with 10 bases matching TRBD2. Germline V CDR1 and CDR2: GTSNPN, SVGIG (reference sequence). This CDR3 spans 14 amino acids. V gave up 1 base and J gave up 15 bases; unmatched junction bases: 12. The CDR3 is CAWSAGTSGTNRFF. DNA for the CDR3: TGTGCCTGGAGTGCTGGTACTAGCGGGACCAACCGGTTCTTC.

The chain combines TRBV29-1 with TRBJ1-1; 8 bases fit TRBD1. The J segment lost 5 bases and the V segment lost 3 bases, leaving 2 bases of the junction unmatched. The CDR3 is 12 residues long. Germline-derived CDR1 and CDR2 are SQVTM and ANQGSEA. CDR3 DNA sequence: TGCAGCGTTGACAGGGGGCGTACTGAAGCTTTCTTT. This translates into CSVDRGRTEAFF.

V usage is TRBV27 and J usage is TRBJ1-5; 12 positions match TRBD1. The CDR3 loop spans 16 amino acids. The V and J ends lost 5 bases and 4 bases, in that order; junction bases with no gene match: 6. CDR1 and CDR2 (germline): MNHEY, SMNVEV (reference sequence). This CDR3 reads CASSPPGQGANQPQHF. CDR3 sequence (DNA): TGTGCCAGCAGTCCACCGGGACAGGGGGCAAATCAGCCCCAGCATTTT.

This chain links TRBV7-2 with TRBJ2-2; D perhaps matches TRBD1 (6 bases). The V end was cut by 2 bases, the J end by 4 bases, with 11 bases between. The CDR3 extends over 15 amino acids. Looked up from germline, CDR1 is SGHTA and CDR2 is FQGNSA. CDR3 bases: TGTGCCAGCAGCTTAAACAGGGCAGCCACCGGGGAGCTGTTTTTT. It specifies CASSLNRAATGELFF. The whole variable domain, filled in from reference TRBV7-2 and TRBJ2-2, reads GAGVSQSPSNKVTEKGKDVELRCDPISGHTALYWYRQSLGQGLEFLIYFQGNSAPDKSGLPSDRFSAERTGGSVSTLTIQRTQQEDSAVYLCASSLNRAATGELFFGEGSRLTVL.

This clone showed up just once. This chain connects TRBV18 to TRBJ2-7; D gene ambiguous. CDR3 size: 14 residues. CDR1 is KGHSH and CDR2 is LQKENI in the germline V gene. The V gene lost 3 bases and the J gene lost 3 bases, with 12 bases spanning the gap. The CDR3 DNA follows: TGTGCCAGCTCACCCCCCAGGCCTAACTACGAGCAGTACTTC. Protein product: CASSPPRPNYEQYF. Combining the CDR3 with reference TRBV18 and TRBJ2-7 gives the whole variable domain NAGVMQNPRHLVRRRGQEARLRCSPMKGHSHVYWYRQLPEEGLKFMVYLQKENIIDESGMPKERFSAEFPKEGPSILRIQQVVRGDSAAYFCASSPPRPNYEQYFGPGTRLTVT.

This clone has ten or more counts. The chain has TRBV7-8 and TRBJ2-1; D gene uncertain. The germline CDR1 and CDR2 sequences are SGHVS and FQNEAQ. This CDR3 has 17 residues. The V end lost 4 bases, the J end lost 0 bases, and 16 bases lay between the germline ends. The CDR3 region has the DNA TGTGCCAGCAGCTCAAAAACCCGGCGGAGCTCCTACAATGAGCAGTTCTTC. Amino acids: CASSSKTRRSSYNEQFF.

The CDR3, as DNA: TGTGCCAGCAGCTTGTTAGGGGCTAGTGATCAGCCCCAGCATTTT. Translating gives CASSLLGASDQPQHF. The chain couples TRBV5-5 to TRBJ1-5; D is perhaps TRBD1 (5 bases). The germline gives CDR1 SGHKS, CDR2 YYEKEE (reference sequence). Between the trimmed V and J ends, which lost 1 base and 5 bases, there was a span of 13 bases. This CDR3 spans 15 amino acids.

V is TRBV4-3 and J is TRBJ2-7, with 13 bases matching TRBD2. Looked up from germline, CDR1 is LGHNA and CDR2 is YSLEER. After removal of 2 bases from V and 2 bases from J, the junction contained 3 bases not matched to a gene. The CDR3 length is 16 residues. CDR3 sequence (DNA): TGCGCCAGCAGCCAACGGACTAGCGGGGGCCCCTACGAGCAGTACTTC. This encodes CASSQRTSGGPYEQYF.

J is TRBJ2-3 and V is TRBV7-3; D not certain. Germline CDR1 SGHTA, CDR2 FQGTGA. The ends were cut back, 5 bases at V and 1 base at J, with 7 bases in the middle. This CDR3 has 13 amino acids. CDR3 sequence: CASSAGGTDTQYF. CDR3 sequence (DNA): TGTGCCAGCAGCGCAGGTGGCACAGATACGCAGTATTTT. Using reference TRBV7-3 and TRBJ2-3 for the parts outside the CDR3, the full variable domain is GAGVSQTPSNKVTEKGKYVELRCDPISGHTALYWYRQSLGQGPEFLIYFQGTGAADDSGLPNDRFFAVRPEGSVSTLKIQRTERGDSAVYLCASSAGGTDTQYFGPGTRLTVL.

This rearrangement joins TRBV2 to TRBJ2-2; tentatively, D is TRBD1 (6 bases). Trimming left V 10 bases short and J 4 bases short, with 16 bases between. The CDR3 spans 14 residues. The germline CDR1 and CDR2 sequences are SNHLY and FYNNEI. For the CDR3, the DNA is TGTGCCACCCTGTGGGGGCGAGGCACCGGGGAGCTGTTTTTT. This translates into CATLWGRGTGELFF.

The V call is TRBV5-1, the J call TRBJ1-4; possibly TRBD1 for D (5 bases). Germline V gene sequence: CDR1 SGHRS, CDR2 YFSETQ. Deletions cut 4 bases from V and 0 bases from J, with 10 bases between. The CDR3 has 15 amino acids. The DNA for the CDR3 is TGCGCCAGCAGCCCCGGGGGGACAACTAATGAAAAACTGTTTTTT. Encoded protein: CASSPGGTTNEKLFF.

The rearrangement joins TRBV7-8 to TRBJ2-7; 8 nucleotides align to TRBD2. V was clipped by 6 bases and J by 2 bases; unmatched bases: 9. CDR1 is SGHVS and CDR2 is FQNEAQ in the germline V gene. The CDR3 loop spans 15 amino acids. Written as DNA, the CDR3 is TGTGCCAGCAGTCCTCACGGGGGGGCGGCCTACGAGCAGTACTTC. Amino acid sequence: CASSPHGGAAYEQYF.

The V call is TRBV5-1, the J call TRBJ1-2; TRBD1 matches 9 bases. The V gene's germline CDR1 is SGHRS and CDR2 YFSETQ. This CDR3 has 15 residues. V lost 4 bases, J lost 5 bases, and 9 bases stayed unmatched. The CDR3 nucleotides read TGCGCCAGCAGCCCCTGGGACAGGGATAGATATGGCTACACCTTC. Residues: CASSPWDRDRYGYTF.

This rearrangement joins TRBV19 to TRBJ2-3, with 10 bases fitting TRBD2. Trimming took 4 bases from V and 6 from J; bases not matched to a gene: 4. The length of the CDR3 is 14 residues. Germline V gives CDR1 LNHDA, CDR2 SQIVND (reference sequence). DNA for the CDR3: TGTGCCAGTAGTAAGAGCGGGGGGGCCGATACGCAGTATTTT. It translates to CASSKSGGADTQYF. Variable domain in full (rest from reference TRBV19 and TRBJ2-3): DGGITQSPKYLFRKEGQNVTLSCEQNLNHDAMYWYRQDPGQGLRLIYYSQIVNDFQKGDIAEGYSVSREKKESFPLTVTSAQKNPTAFYLCASSKSGGADTQYFGPGTRLTVL.

V gene TRBV5-1 combines with J gene TRBJ1-1; D may be TRBD1 (6 bases). CDR3 length: 14 residues. Trimming shortened V by 4 bases and J by 0 bases, and 10 bases separated the two germline ends. Germline loops: CDR1 SGHRS, CDR2 YFSETQ. CDR3 protein: CASSGTTMNTEAFF. For the CDR3, the DNA is TGCGCCAGCAGCGGGACAACGATGAACACTGAAGCTTTCTTT. Based on the CDR3 plus reference TRBV5-1 and TRBJ1-1, the full variable domain is KAGVTQTPRYLIKTRGQQVTLSCSPISGHRSVSWYQQTPGQGLQFLFEYFSETQRNKGNFPGRFSGRQFSNSRSEMNVSTLELGDSALYLCASSGTTMNTEAFFGQGTRLTVV.

The chain is built from TRBV27 and TRBJ1-1; D gene ambiguous. V lost 3 bases and J lost 5, with 16 bases in between. This CDR3 spans 15 amino acids. Germline V gene lookup returns CDR1 MNHEY and CDR2 SMNVEV (reference sequence). CDR3 region: CASSFRRGFKTEAFF. The CDR3 nucleotides are TGTGCCAGCAGTTTTCGTCGGGGTTTCAAGACTGAAGCTTTCTTT.

The chain uses TRBV15 and TRBJ1-1; weak D call: TRBD1 (6 bases). V was pared by 6 bases and J by 4 bases, with 12 bases between. The CDR3 is 13 amino acids. Germline V gene sequence: CDR1 LNHNV, CDR2 YYDKDF (reference sequence). CDR3 in amino acids: CATSTTGLTEAFF. CDR3 nucleotides: TGTGCCACCAGTACTACAGGGCTCACTGAAGCTTTCTTT.

The chain is built from TRBV28 and TRBJ2-3; 9 bases line up with TRBD2. The germline gives CDR1 MDHEN, CDR2 SYDVKM. Trimming at V came to 5 bases and at J to 1 base, leaving 4 bases not matched to a gene. The CDR3 covers 15 residues. CDR3 coding DNA: TGTGCCAGCAGTGTCCAGCGGGGGGGCACAGATACGCAGTATTTT. Protein product: CASSVQRGGTDTQYF.

The rearrangement links TRBV6-1 to TRBJ1-1; unclear D gene. The CDR3 has 16 residues. Trimming left V 0 bases short and J 0 bases short, with 11 bases between. Germline lookup yields CDR1 MNHNS and CDR2 SASEGT. The CDR3 nucleotides are TGTGCCAGCAGTGAAGCGCTTCAGGCGATGAACACTGAAGCTTTCTTT. This gives the protein CASSEALQAMNTEAFF.

V gene TRBV29-1 combines with J gene TRBJ2-3; 16 nucleotides align to TRBD2. Germline V gene data show CDR1 as SQVTM and CDR2 as ANQGSEA. The CDR3 sequence is 17 residues long. Losses at the gene ends were 7 bases for V and 3 bases for J; bases not matched to a gene: 10. This chain's CDR3 is CSASPGLAGGRTDTQYF. DNA of the CDR3: TGCAGCGCTTCCCCGGGACTAGCGGGGGGGCGAACAGATACGCAGTATTTT.

This rearrangement joins TRBV18 to TRBJ1-2; no reliable D call. Germline V gene sequence: CDR1 KGHSH, CDR2 LQKENI. Trimming took off 1 base at V and 7 bases at J, with 13 bases between the two ends. The CDR3 totals 14 residues. The CDR3 nucleotides are TGTGCCAGCTCACCACTGGCGGGAGAAGGTGGCTACACCTTC. Translated: CASSPLAGEGGYTF.

The chain recombines TRBV2 with TRBJ1-4, with 7 bases identical to TRBD1. The trim removed 6 bases at V and 7 bases at J, leaving 11 bases unmatched. This CDR3 is 15 amino acids long. Germline V gene data show CDR1 as SNHLY and CDR2 as FYNNEI. CDR3 loop: CASRDGVKGAEKLFF. The CDR3 DNA reads as TGTGCCAGCAGGGATGGGGTAAAGGGGGCTGAAAAACTGTTTTTT.

The rearrangement links TRBV19 to TRBJ2-1; a possible D gene is TRBD2 (6 bases). This CDR3 spans 14 amino acids. Trimming took 5 bases from V and 2 from J, leaving 10 bases between them. Germline CDR1 is LNHDA and CDR2 is SQIVND (reference sequence). The CDR3 sequence is CASSHPGAYNEQFF. CDR3 nucleotide sequence: TGTGCCAGTAGTCACCCGGGGGCCTACAATGAGCAGTTCTTC.

This chain joins TRBV25-1 and TRBJ2-1, with 8 bases identical to TRBD1. The CDR3 contains 14 residues. V dropped 5 bases and J dropped 4; count of bases not matched to a gene: 4. CDR1 is MGHDK, CDR2 SYGVNS, per germline. The CDR3: CASSLDRAYNEQFF. The CDR3 DNA reads as TGTGCCAGCAGTCTGGACAGGGCGTACAATGAGCAGTTCTTC.